These T cell receptor beta chains were read from a single sample in a study of T-cell memory formation after mild COVID-19. TCRdb reprocessed the 5' RACE reads via MiXCR and lists one record per CDR3 protein. The data show around 340,000 distinct CDR3 sequences, around 15% seen once. Sequenced material: PBMCs or a T cell subset sorted from them (not recorded which). The receptors were gathered from a man between 18 and 29 years old who had mild COVID-19 (a few samples of this study predate the infection). Cell type and time point are not known. Each CDR3 is given with its conserved first and last residue. D genes are given only for firm matches. Clone size is stated in some rows and not others, as once, few, many or a class when expanded.

d_call	j_call	clone_size	v_call	cdr3_aa	cdr3_nt
NA	TRBJ2-5	few	TRBV5-1	CASSWNPGAKETQYF	TGCGCCAGCAGCTGGAACCCGGGGGCTAAAGAGACCCAGTACTTC
NA	TRBJ2-2	few	TRBV7-2	CASGRLHTGELFF	TGTGCCAGCGGAAGACTGCACACCGGGGAGCTGTTTTTT
NA	TRBJ2-1	few	TRBV6-6	CASSPDKGRRSEQFF	TGTGCCAGCAGTCCAGATAAAGGGCGCAGGAGTGAGCAGTTCTTC
NA	TRBJ1-2	few	TRBV6-5	CASRSEGDGSNYGYTF	TGTGCCAGCAGGTCTGAGGGGGACGGATCTAACTATGGCTACACCTTC
TRBD1	TRBJ2-5	NA	TRBV4-2	CASSQGIGTGGQETQYF	TGTGCCAGCAGCCAAGGCATAGGGACAGGGGGTCAAGAGACCCAGTACTTC
NA	TRBJ1-4	NA	TRBV20-1	CSGQREKLFF	TGCAGTGGACAGAGGGAAAAACTGTTTTTT
TRBD1	TRBJ1-5	few	TRBV18	CASSAGTGWNQPQHF	TGTGCCAGCTCCGCCGGGACAGGGTGGAATCAGCCCCAGCATTTT
NA	TRBJ1-5	few	TRBV5-1	CASSSLFEQPQHF	TGCGCCAGCAGCTCCTTATTCGAACAGCCCCAGCATTTT
TRBD2	TRBJ2-5	NA	TRBV6-5	CASKIFSGGPGETQYF	TGTGCCAGCAAGATCTTTAGCGGGGGGCCGGGGGAGACCCAGTACTTC
NA	TRBJ2-1	NA	TRBV20-1	CSARETGRWLNEQFF	TGCAGTGCTAGGGAAACAGGGAGGTGGTTGAATGAGCAGTTCTTC
NA	TRBJ2-7	NA	TRBV7-9	CASSLVEGGSYEQYF	TGTGCCAGCAGCTTAGTGGAAGGGGGTAGTTACGAGCAGTACTTC
NA	TRBJ1-1	many	TRBV18	CASSPTATNTEAFF	TGTGCCAGCTCACCAACGGCGACGAACACTGAAGCTTTCTTT
NA	TRBJ2-2	few	TRBV2	CASIPGTTNTGELFF	TGTGCCAGCATCCCGGGCACAACGAACACCGGGGAGCTGTTTTTT
NA	TRBJ1-2	few	TRBV7-9	CASSLDAVIGNYGYTF	TGTGCCAGCAGCTTAGATGCGGTGATTGGTAACTATGGCTACACCTTC
NA	TRBJ2-2	NA	TRBV24-1	CATGFTGELFF	TGTGCCACCGGATTCACCGGGGAGCTGTTTTTT
TRBD2	TRBJ2-5	few	TRBV9	CASSPQRGGETQYF	TGTGCCAGCAGCCCCCAGCGGGGTGGGGAGACCCAGTACTTC
TRBD1	TRBJ1-1	NA	TRBV29-1	CSVRQGSSAFF	TGCAGCGTTAGACAGGGATCGTCAGCTTTCTTT
NA	TRBJ2-3	many	TRBV7-2	CASRVGLGGTDTQYF	TGTGCCAGCAGAGTCGGGCTTGGGGGCACAGATACGCAGTATTTT
NA	TRBJ1-6	few	TRBV2	CASSSEGRRSPLHF	TGTGCCAGCAGTTCGGAGGGGCGGCGATCACCCCTCCACTTT
TRBD1	TRBJ2-6	many	TRBV12-3/TRBV12-4	CASHAGQGFSGANVLTF	TGTGCCTCACACGCGGGACAGGGTTTTTCTGGGGCCAACGTCCTGACTTTC
TRBD2	TRBJ2-5	few	TRBV6-4	CASSGRTSGGGPLQETQYF	TGTGCCAGCAGTGGGAGGACTAGCGGGGGTGGACCCTTACAAGAGACCCAGTACTTC
TRBD1	TRBJ2-3	NA	TRBV24-1	CATKQGESDTQYF	TGTGCCACCAAACAGGGGGAGTCAGATACGCAGTATTTT
NA	TRBJ2-5	NA	TRBV20-1	CSARKETQYF	TGCAGTGCTAGGAAAGAGACCCAGTACTTC
TRBD2	TRBJ2-3	many	TRBV10-3	CAISDYSGAGTDTQYF	TGTGCCATCAGTGATTATAGCGGGGCTGGCACAGATACGCAGTATTTT
NA	TRBJ2-1	many	TRBV12-3/TRBV12-4	CASSFLALNNEQFF	TGTGCCAGCAGTTTCCTGGCCCTAAACAATGAGCAGTTCTTC
TRBD1	TRBJ1-5	NA	TRBV7-6	CASSPVLGQGSGNQPQHF	TGTGCCAGCAGTCCAGTACTGGGACAGGGGAGTGGCAATCAGCCCCAGCATTTT
TRBD2	TRBJ2-1	many	TRBV6-6	CASSPLAGHYNEQFF	TGTGCCAGCAGCCCTCTAGCGGGGCACTACAATGAGCAGTTCTTC
TRBD1	TRBJ1-2	NA	TRBV7-9	CASSYTDRAFENGYTF	TGTGCCAGCAGCTATACCGACAGGGCCTTCGAAAATGGCTACACCTTC
NA	TRBJ1-1	NA	TRBV7-2	CASSLSGTYTEAFF	TGTGCCAGCAGCTTGTCAGGTACCTACACTGAAGCTTTCTTT
NA	TRBJ1-5	few	TRBV4-1	CASSQDMVSNQPQHF	TGCGCCAGCAGCCAAGATATGGTTAGCAATCAGCCCCAGCATTTT
TRBD1	TRBJ2-1	NA	TRBV6-5	CASSYERTGYNEQFF	TGTGCCAGCAGTTACGAGCGGACAGGTTACAATGAGCAGTTCTTC
NA	TRBJ1-1	few	TRBV18	CASSPRDLAESTEAFF	TGTGCCAGCTCACCACGGGATCTCGCAGAAAGCACTGAAGCTTTCTTT
NA	TRBJ2-3	few	TRBV5-1	CASSLVVGVTTDTQYF	TGCGCCAGCAGCTTGGTTGTGGGGGTAACCACAGATACGCAGTATTTT
NA	TRBJ2-3	few	TRBV7-9	CASSQRRAAGDTQYF	TGTGCCAGCAGCCAGCGCAGAGCGGCGGGAGATACGCAGTATTTT
NA	TRBJ2-1	few	TRBV5-1	CASSPRQVSHEQFF	TGCGCCAGCAGCCCCAGACAGGTTTCACATGAGCAGTTCTTC
TRBD2	TRBJ2-3	NA	TRBV28	CASSPITGGLTDTQYF	TGTGCCAGCAGTCCTATTACGGGGGGGCTCACAGATACGCAGTATTTT